This T cell receptor beta chain comes out of a study of blood T cell repertoires in COVID-19. Turning to the study itself: Researchers got acute and convalescent COVID-19 samples from the United States, Italy and Spain.

The CDR3 is made up of 20 amino acids. The V and J ends lost 0 bases and 1 base respectively, with 19 bases between them. Germline CDR1 LGHNA, CDR2 YNFKEQ. Followed over time, Seattle patients had been enrolled while infection was active. Original data processing: Amplified reference gene primers provided the basis for estimating nucleated cell counts. Repertoires were generated with immunoSEQ multiplex PCR, while TCRdb's copy carries only in-frame clones and drops some. V and J calls and clone size come straight from that table; D and trimming were deduced from the DNA. The repertoire includes some 520,000 clones, roughly 87% of them detected once, and around 0.9% sits in the top ten.

The V gene is TRBV4-2, the J gene TRBJ2-6; maybe TRBD2 (6 bases). The sequenced material came from peripheral blood. The TCR sequence derives from a young man with COVID-19, enrolled during active disease. CDR3 residues: CASSQDRFGTPGSGANVLTF. The CDR3 nucleotides read TGTGCCAGCAGCCAAGATAGGTTCGGGACTCCCGGATCTGGGGCCAACGTCCTGACTTTC.